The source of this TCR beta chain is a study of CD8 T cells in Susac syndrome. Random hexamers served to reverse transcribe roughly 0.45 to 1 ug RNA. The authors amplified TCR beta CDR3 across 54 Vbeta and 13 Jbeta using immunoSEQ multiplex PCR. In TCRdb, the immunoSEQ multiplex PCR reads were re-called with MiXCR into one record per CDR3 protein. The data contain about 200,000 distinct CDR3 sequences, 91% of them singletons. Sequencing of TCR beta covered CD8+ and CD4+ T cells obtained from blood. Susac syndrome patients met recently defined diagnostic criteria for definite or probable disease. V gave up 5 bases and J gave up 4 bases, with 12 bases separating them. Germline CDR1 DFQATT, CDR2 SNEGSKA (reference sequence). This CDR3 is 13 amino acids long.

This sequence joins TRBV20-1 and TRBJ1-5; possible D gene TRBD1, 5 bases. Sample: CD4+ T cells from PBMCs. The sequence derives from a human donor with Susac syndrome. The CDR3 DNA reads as TGCAGTGCTGGGCAGGGAGGGAATCAGCCCCAGCATTTT. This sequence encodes CSAGQGGNQPQHF.